This T cell receptor beta chain was captured in a study of blood T cell repertoires in COVID-19. Overall study: Material from acute and convalescent COVID-19 was sourced from the United States, Italy and Spain.

Generated by immunoSEQ multiplex PCR, the TCRdb table keeps only in-frame clones and is missing some. The table records about 190,000 clones, around four fifths of them present only once. From germline, CDR1 is LNHNV and CDR2 YYDKDF (reference sequence). Trimming cost V 0 bases and J 6 bases, with 16 bases left between them. The CDR3 spans 16 residues. This sequence was found in a human donor in a cohort sampled during active COVID-19. Sequencing was performed on peripheral blood. The J gene is TRBJ2-3, the V gene TRBV15; the D is unclear. The CDR3 region is CATSRDPATALDTQYF. The CDR3 DNA reads TGTGCCACCAGCAGAGACCCGGCCACAGCTCTGGATACGCAGTATTTT.